This T cell receptor beta chain was captured in a study of shared clonotypes between healthy human individuals. In the study overall: The donors, two women and a few men, were aged 18 to 49. Overall study results and limits: Blood alone was sampled, and tissue repertoires likely differ.

The length of the CDR3 is 15 residues. CDR1 and CDR2 (germline): MNHNY, SVGAGI (reference sequence). V lost 5 bases to trimming and J lost 4 bases; unmatched junction nucleotides: 3. In the original analysis: In the immunoSEQ data, sequences were junction-only and lacked quality scores, so filtering differed. The assay was immunoSEQ multiplex PCR, and TCRdb's table has in-frame clones only and misses some. V and J calls and clone size are as listed in that table; D and trimming were resolved from the DNA. The sample carries a few million clones, about 93% recorded once. Concerning this clone: The antigen remains undetermined.

Terminally differentiated effector memory CD45RA+ cells were left out of the naive CD8 fraction, which was CD45RO-negative and positively selected for CCR7. This chain connects TRBV6-6 to TRBJ2-1, with 12 bases fitting TRBD2. The material sequenced was naive CD8+ T cells from PBMCs. This clonotype originated in a man between 18 and 35 years old in good health. Some clones in this sample may be carry-over from other donors' samples. CDR3 in DNA: TGTGCCAGCAGTCTAGCGGGAGGGGTTTACAATGAGCAGTTCTTC. Protein: CASSLAGGVYNEQFF.